Described below is a single T cell receptor beta chain sequence and its context. Its antigen is still unknown. Following autologous stem cell transplantation, relapse occurred in every patient, and exposure to brentuximab vedotin varied. This sample is drawn from a study of PD-1 blockade in classical Hodgkin lymphoma. Study-wide findings and caveats: Significantly greater TCR diversity emerged by C4D1 in CD4+ cells but not CD8+ cells. Diminished baseline TCR diversity has been reported in newly diagnosed patients relative to healthy donors. The study found complete responders had baseline diversity similar to newly diagnosed patients.

Here immunoSEQ multiplex PCR was the method, and the copy in TCRdb shows in-frame clones only, minus some. The sample has about 30,000 clones, approximately 70% seen once. V lost 0 bases, J lost 7 bases, and 4 bases stayed unmatched. The CDR3 is 15 amino acids. The germline CDR1 and CDR2 sequences are SGHRS and YFSETQ. The rearrangement joins TRBV5-1 to TRBJ2-1; 10 positions match TRBD1. The TCR was taken from a human donor with classical Hodgkin lymphoma. Specimen: peripheral blood mononuclear cells (PBMCs), collected before the second cycle of nivolumab. DNA of the CDR3: TGCGCCAGCAGCTTGGGACAGGGGGCACGGAATGAGCAGTTCTTC. Translated: CASSLGQGARNEQFF.